The T cell receptor beta chain described here comes from a study of blood T cell repertoires in COVID-19. The CDR3 length is 17 residues. The V and J ends lost 0 bases and 0 bases respectively, with 13 bases between them. Germline CDR1 reads SGDLS; CDR2 reads YYNGEE. Per the authors' pipeline: Amplification of reference gene primers was used by the study to estimate nucleated cell counts. Libraries were prepared by immunoSEQ multiplex PCR; TCRdb keeps only in-frame clonotypes and omits some of them. V, J and clone size derive from that table, while D and trimming were established from the DNA sequence. The sample includes roughly 140,000 clones, more than 65% of them seen just once.

The receptor's source is a woman in her 50s in a cohort sampled during active or convalescent COVID-19. Sequenced: peripheral blood. V is TRBV9 and J is TRBJ2-1; D possibly corresponds to TRBD1 (5 bases). CDR3 nucleotide sequence: TGTGCCAGCAGCGTAGGAGGTGGTGGGGCCTCCTACAATGAGCAGTTCTTC. This sequence encodes CASSVGGGGASYNEQFF.